A single sample is the source of the 5 T cell receptor beta chains below, sequenced in a study of T cells in Graves' hyperthyroidism and ophthalmopathy. The CDR3 regions of TCR beta were amplified from RNA transcripts. The HTBI primer set drove a first-round RT-PCR of the TCR CDR3. TCRdb re-called the multiplex PCR reads with MiXCR, one entry per CDR3 protein. The repertoire includes over 650,000 distinct CDR3 sequences, 16% of them detected once, and under 8.5% sits in the top ten. The sequenced sample consisted of blood. Receptors originate from a man aged 18 to 30 with Graves' hyperthyroidism.

This sequence joins TRBV2 and TRBJ2-5; tentatively, D is TRBD1 (5 bases). This CDR3 comprises 14 residues. Trimming took off 10 bases at V and 4 bases at J, with 19 bases between the two ends. Germline CDR1 SNHLY, CDR2 FYNNEI. The CDR3 is CATSDKGRRETQYF. In nucleotides, the CDR3 is TGTGCCACCTCGGATAAGGGGCGAAGAGAGACCCAGTACTTC.

This clonotype was counted a few times. The chain employs TRBV19 and TRBJ1-1; 8 nucleotides match TRBD1. Germline-derived CDR1 and CDR2 are LNHDA and SQIVND (reference sequence). The J segment lost 1 base and the V segment lost 6 bases, leaving 7 bases of the junction unmatched. This CDR3 has 15 amino acids. As DNA, the CDR3 is TGTGCCAGTAGGAAGACAGGGGTCGAGAACACTGAAGCTTTCTTT. Its translation is CASRKTGVENTEAFF. The full variable domain, rest sourced from reference TRBV19 and TRBJ1-1, is DGGITQSPKYLFRKEGQNVTLSCEQNLNHDAMYWYRQDPGQGLRLIYYSQIVNDFQKGDIAEGYSVSREKKESFPLTVTSAQKNPTAFYLCASRKTGVENTEAFFGQGTRLTVV.

This CDR3 reads CSAEGGTYEQYF. CDR3 sequence (DNA): TGCAGTGCCGAGGGGGGGACCTACGAGCAGTACTTC. The rearrangement uses TRBV20-1 and TRBJ2-7, with a tentative D call TRBD2 (7 bases). The CDR3 covers 12 residues. CDR1 is DFQATT and CDR2 is SNEGSKA in the germline V gene (reference sequence). V gave up 6 bases and J gave up 2 bases, with 11 bases separating them.

This clonotype was picked up many times. The chain employs TRBV12-3 or TRBV12-4 and TRBJ2-1, with a tentative D call TRBD2 (6 bases). Trimming took 0 bases from V and 4 from J, leaving 19 bases between them. The CDR3 consists of 18 residues. The CDR3 reads CASSLAYGSSQAYNEQFF. The CDR3, as DNA: TGTGCCAGCAGTTTAGCTTACGGGAGCTCCCAGGCGTACAATGAGCAGTTCTTC.

This clonotype has a count of ten or more. The J gene is TRBJ1-5, the V gene TRBV20-1; TRBD1 might be the D (5 bases). The CDR3 runs 13 residues. Looked up from germline, CDR1 is DFQATT and CDR2 is SNEGSKA (reference sequence). V was pared by 4 bases and J by 5 bases, with 12 bases between. CDR3 protein: CSANGEGDQPQHF. Here the CDR3 DNA reads TGCAGTGCTAACGGTGAAGGGGATCAGCCCCAGCATTTT.